This T cell receptor beta chain appears in the sequencing data of a study of T cells in Graves' hyperthyroidism and ophthalmopathy. Findings of the study overall: Blood shared most expanded thyroid clonotypes above 0.001.

This clonotype was observed a few times. Its antigen is unknown. What was amplified from RNA transcripts were TCR beta CDR3 regions. Carried out on the TCR CDR3, a first-round RT-PCR used the HTBI primer set. Using its own MiXCR run on the multiplex PCR reads, TCRdb lists one record per CDR3 protein. There are about 370,000 distinct CDR3 sequences in the sample; roughly 15% occur only once, and approximately 19% lies in the top ten. Inclusion characteristics of ophthalmopathy patients comprised a Clinical Activity Score of at least 3, a NOSPECS grade of at least 4, and duration under 3 months. CDR1 and CDR2 (germline): SQVTM, ANQGSEA. This CDR3 is 15 amino acids long. V was pared by 4 bases and J by 0 bases, with 12 bases between.

This chain uses TRBV29-1 with TRBJ2-2, with a tentative D call TRBD2 (7 bases). Sequenced material: blood. The origin of this receptor is a woman aged 60 to 75 with Graves' ophthalmopathy. The CDR3 coding sequence is TGCAGCGTTGGGGGGGGCCTACCGAACACCGGGGAGCTGTTTTTT. Protein: CSVGGGLPNTGELFF.